This T cell receptor (beta chain) stems from a study of chemoradiotherapy in HPV16-positive cancers. Study conclusions and caveats: HPV-specific T cells were functionally defined from only a couple of HPV16-positive patients.

On this clone: Its antigen is undetermined.

Assay used: immunoSEQ multiplex PCR; TCRdb lists only in-frame clones, some missing. Here the sample spans some 5,100 clones, roughly nine tenths being singletons. Sequencing used blood, obtained from a patient who underwent chemoradiotherapy. The receptor was derived from a human donor with HPV-associated anogenital cancer.

CDR3 sequence reads: CASSDVAGGADTQYF. The CDR3 region has the DNA TGTGCCAGCAGTGATGTGGCGGGGGGGGCAGATACGCAGTATTTT. The chain joins TRBV6-1 to TRBJ2-3; TRBD2 matches 9 bases. This CDR3 contains 15 residues. V lost 3 bases to trimming and J lost 4 bases; unmatched junction nucleotides: 5. The germline V gene encodes CDR1 MNHNS and CDR2 SASEGT.